Listed here are 17 T cell receptor beta chains from one sample, sequenced in a study of post-analysis software for immune sequencing data. Study-wide results and caveats: A handful of TRBV segments appeared more often in patients than in controls, and TRBV5-6, TRBV5-1 and TRBV20-1 were among these.

Unique molecular identifiers tagged the TCR beta cDNA libraries. TCRdb re-called the PCR reads with MiXCR, one entry per CDR3 protein. Of about 210,000 distinct CDR3 sequences listed, 29% are singletons. These receptors' targets are unknown. The sample taken for sequencing was blood. The receptor source for this set is a girl between 2 and 17 years old with multiple sclerosis.

The gene calls are TRBV19 and TRBJ2-3, with 8 bases fitting TRBD1. Germline V gene data show CDR1 as LNHDA and CDR2 as SQIVND (reference sequence). This CDR3 contains 13 residues. V shed 6 bases, J shed 4 bases, and the junction held 3 bases outside the gene matches. CDR3 amino acids: CASSGQGADTQYF. The CDR3 DNA is TGTGCCAGTAGCGGACAGGGCGCAGATACGCAGTATTTT. Complete variable domain (other parts from reference TRBV19 and TRBJ2-3): DGGITQSPKYLFRKEGQNVTLSCEQNLNHDAMYWYRQDPGQGLRLIYYSQIVNDFQKGDIAEGYSVSREKKESFPLTVTSAQKNPTAFYLCASSGQGADTQYFGPGTRLTVL.

In its sample, this clonotype was seen a few times. A read error may account for a junction end that differs from germline. CDR3 amino acids: CSVERPGDYGYIF. DNA of the CDR3: TGCAGCGTTGAAAGGCCGGGGGACTATGGCTACATCTTC. The genes are TRBV29-1 and TRBJ1-2, with D perhaps matching TRBD1 (5 bases). Germline V gene data show CDR1 as SQVTM and CDR2 as ANQGSEA. The CDR3 totals 13 residues.

The chain couples TRBV12-3 or TRBV12-4 to TRBJ2-3, with 13 bases identical to TRBD2. The J segment lost 0 bases and the V segment lost 5 bases, leaving 5 bases of the junction unmatched. The CDR3 is 17 amino acids. The CDR3 DNA follows: TGTGCCAGCAGTACCAGACTAGCGGGAGGAAGCACAGATACGCAGTATTTT. Protein: CASSTRLAGGSTDTQYF.

CDR3 coding DNA: TGTGCCAGCACCGGGGGCCGGGCGACCAGCACAGATACGCAGTATTTT. The encoded protein is CASTGGRATSTDTQYF. This rearrangement joins TRBV5-6 to TRBJ2-3, with D tentatively TRBD1 or TRBD2 (6 bases each). CDR1 is SGHDT and CDR2 is YYEEEE in the germline V gene. V lost 6 bases, J lost 0 bases, and 17 bases lay in between. This CDR3 is 16 amino acids long.

V gene TRBV5-1 combines with J gene TRBJ1-1; D is undetermined. Trimming took 2 bases from V and 6 from J, leaving 11 bases between them. CDR3 size: 13 residues. The germline CDR1 and CDR2 sequences are SGHRS and YFSETQ. CDR3 bases: TGCGCCAGCAGCTTCGGAGGGCTAGCTGAAGCTTTCTTT. Its translation is CASSFGGLAEAFF.

The chain is built from TRBV28 and TRBJ1-5, with TRBD1 identical over 7 bases. With V trimmed by 1 base and J by 1 base, 10 bases remained unmatched. Germline assignment: CDR1 MDHEN and CDR2 SYDVKM. The CDR3 totals 18 residues. The CDR3 coding sequence is TGTGCCAGCAGTTTATTACGAGGGGGCGCCGAGAGCAATCAGCCCCAGCATTTT. It yields the protein CASSLLRGGAESNQPQHF.

To note about this clonotype: This clone may be a read error of a much larger clone one base away. The chain is built from TRBV27 and TRBJ1-6, with 7 bases identical to TRBD1. From germline, CDR1 is MNHEY and CDR2 SMNVEV (reference sequence). The CDR3 length is 17 residues. The CDR3 coding sequence is TGTGCCAGCTCCAAGGCAGGGGGTAGCTCCCATAATTCACCCCTCCACTTT. Translated, it gives CASSKAGGSSHNSPLHF.

The chain carries TRBV20-1 and TRBJ2-1; TRBD1 might be the D (5 bases). From germline, CDR1 is DFQATT and CDR2 SNEGSKA (reference sequence). Between the trimmed V and J ends, which lost 3 bases and 0 bases, there was a span of 9 bases. The length of the CDR3 is 14 residues. The CDR3 DNA reads TGCAGTGCTAGCCTTGGGGCCTCCTACAATGAGCAGTTCTTC. It is translated as CSASLGASYNEQFF.

Remarks on this clonotype: A much larger clone is a single base away; this may be a read error. The V and J genes are TRBV7-8 and TRBJ2-1, with a tentative D call TRBD2 (6 bases). Germline V CDR1 and CDR2: SGHVS, FQNEAQ. CDR3 length: 14 residues. CDR3 amino acids: CVSSLRGNYNEQFF. The CDR3 DNA follows: TGTGTCAGCAGCTTACGCGGGAACTACAATGAGCAGTTCTTC.

The rearrangement joins TRBV12-3 or TRBV12-4 to TRBJ1-1; possible D gene TRBD1, 6 bases. V lost 6 bases and J lost 1, with 12 bases in between. CDR3 length: 14 amino acids. As DNA, the CDR3 is TGTGCCAGCAGCGGGGAACAGGGGAACACTGAAGCTTTCTTT. Amino acids: CASSGEQGNTEAFF.

The chain employs TRBV6-5 and TRBJ2-2; 14 nucleotides align to TRBD2. J lost 7 bases, V lost 7 bases, and 8 bases had no gene match. The CDR3 contains 16 residues. From germline, CDR1 is MNHEY and CDR2 SVGAGI. DNA of the CDR3: TGTGCCAGCAAAAGGGGGACTAGCGGGGGAGGCGGGGAGCTGTTTTTT. Its protein is CASKRGTSGGGGELFF.

This clonotype was detected only a few times. The chain employs TRBV12-3 or TRBV12-4 and TRBJ2-2, with D perhaps assigned TRBD1 or TRBD2 (5 bases each). The CDR3 extends over 15 amino acids. Trimming removed 10 bases from V and 1 base from J, with 16 bases in between. CDR3 amino acids: CATAPGAGNTGELFF. The CDR3 DNA sequence: TGTGCCACCGCGCCCGGGGCAGGGAACACCGGGGAGCTGTTTTTT.

V gene TRBV5-4 combines with J gene TRBJ2-1; D unclear. V lost 4 bases and J 12 bases, leaving 11 bases between the germline ends. CDR1 and CDR2 from the germline V gene are SGHNT and YYREEE (reference sequence). The CDR3 covers 11 residues. CDR3 region: CASSKDARQFF. The CDR3 nucleotides read TGTGCCAGCAGCAAAGACGCTAGGCAGTTCTTC. The full variable domain, in which reference TRBV5-4 and TRBJ2-1 provide the parts outside the CDR3, is ETGVTQSPTHLIKTRGQQVTLRCSSQSGHNTVSWYQQALGQGPQFIFQYYREEENGRGNFPPRFSGLQFPNYSSELNVNALELDDSALYLCASSKDARQFFGPGTRLTVL.

In its sample, this clonotype was seen many times. The genes are TRBV4-2 and TRBJ2-1; D perhaps matches TRBD2 (5 bases). The germline V gene has CDR1 LGHNA and CDR2 YNFKEQ. The CDR3 is 14 residues long. Trimming took 3 bases from V and 5 from J, leaving 11 bases between them. Here the CDR3 reads CASSQVGLDNEQFF. DNA of the CDR3: TGTGCCAGCAGCCAGGTCGGACTTGACAATGAGCAGTTCTTC.

This clonotype appeared many times. This chain connects TRBV4-2 to TRBJ2-7; D is unclear. V lost 1 base, J lost 3 bases, and 10 bases lay in between. Germline V CDR1 and CDR2: LGHNA, YNFKEQ. The CDR3 runs 14 residues. CDR3 DNA sequence: TGTGCCAGCAGCCAAGGCGACCTCAACTACGAGCAGTACTTC. Translation gives CASSQGDLNYEQYF.

This clonotype is medium-sized by share. The gene calls are TRBV6-1 and TRBJ2-3; 7 bases align to TRBD2. Germline V gives CDR1 MNHNS, CDR2 SASEGT. The CDR3 sequence is 17 residues long. The ends lost 5 bases at V and 3 bases at J; junction bases unmatched: 14. The CDR3 loop is CASSQDGSSGGTDTQYF. CDR3 sequence (DNA): TGTGCCAGCAGTCAAGACGGGTCGTCGGGGGGAACAGATACGCAGTATTTT.

The rearrangement joins TRBV7-2 to TRBJ2-5; D is undetermined. CDR3 length: 14 amino acids. The V end lost 1 base, the J end lost 2 bases, and 8 bases lay between the germline ends. The germline V gene has CDR1 SGHTA and CDR2 FQGNSA. The CDR3 loop reads CASSLGTRQETQYF. In DNA, the CDR3 is TGTGCCAGCAGCTTAGGTACAAGGCAAGAGACCCAGTACTTC.